The 15 T cell receptor beta chains below were found in one sample sequenced in a study of identical twins. TCRdb fed the 5' RACE reads into MiXCR, producing one record per CDR3 protein. Counted here are about 430,000 distinct CDR3 sequences, less than 20% occurring once; the ten biggest clones make up about 12%. Sequenced input: naive T cells sorted from blood. Receptors originate from a man between 50 and 59 years old in good health.

This clonotype was observed a few times. This chain connects TRBV7-2 to TRBJ2-5, with TRBD1 as a possible D gene (5 bases). This CDR3 has 14 amino acids. Trimming cost V 1 base and J 3 bases, with 9 bases left between them. Germline assignment: CDR1 SGHTA and CDR2 FQGNSA. The chain's CDR3 is CASSLGGREETQYF. Written as DNA, the CDR3 is TGTGCCAGCAGCTTAGGTGGCAGGGAAGAGACCCAGTACTTC.

The J gene is TRBJ2-3, the V gene TRBV20-1; maybe TRBD2 (5 bases). Germline loops: CDR1 DFQATT, CDR2 SNEGSKA (reference sequence). The CDR3 loop spans 14 amino acids. With 2 bases removed from V and 4 bases from J, the gap between germline ends came to 13 bases. This CDR3 is CSARLAPKADTQYF. The CDR3 DNA is TGCAGTGCTAGACTAGCCCCCAAGGCAGATACGCAGTATTTT.

The J gene is TRBJ1-2, the V gene TRBV6-5, with unresolved D. Germline CDR1 is MNHEY and CDR2 is SVGAGI. This CDR3 is 15 amino acids long. The V end was cut by 1 base, the J end by 7 bases, with 16 bases between. DNA for the CDR3: TGTGCCAGCAGTTACTTACGTTGGGATTCGGGTGGCTACACCTTC. This gives the protein CASSYLRWDSGGYTF.

This clonotype was recorded many times. The rearrangement uses TRBV20-1 and TRBJ2-5; 10 positions match TRBD2. CDR1 and CDR2 from the germline V gene are DFQATT and SNEGSKA (reference sequence). This CDR3 is built from 12 residues. The CDR3 sequence: CSWTSGQETQYF. CDR3 nucleotides: TGCAGCTGGACTAGCGGTCAAGAGACCCAGTACTTC.

This clonotype turned up a few times. J is TRBJ1-2 and V is TRBV5-1, with D possibly TRBD1 on 5 matching bases. Germline CDR1 reads SGHRS; CDR2 reads YFSETQ. Between the trimmed V and J ends, which lost 2 bases and 8 bases, there was a span of 13 bases. This CDR3 contains 13 residues. This CDR3 is CASSLQTVDGYTF. The DNA of the CDR3 is TGCGCCAGCAGCTTACAGACAGTCGACGGCTACACCTTC.

The J gene is TRBJ1-4, the V gene TRBV4-2; TRBD1 agrees at 9 bases. Germline V CDR1 and CDR2: LGHNA, YNFKEQ. Germline trimming cut 3 bases from V and 4 bases from J; bases unmatched to any gene: 9. The CDR3 runs 17 residues. CDR3 bases: TGTGCCAGCAGCCATGGCTTATCGGGACAGGGTAATGAAAAACTGTTTTTT. Encoded protein: CASSHGLSGQGNEKLFF.

This clonotype has only one observation. This could be a read error, since a much larger clone is one nucleotide away. The chain is built from TRBV3-1 and TRBJ1-1; a weak D match, TRBD1 (5 bases). Per germline, CDR1 LGHDT and CDR2 YNNKEL (reference sequence). CDR3 length equals 16 residues. CDR3 protein: CASSHYRGGMNTEALF. For the CDR3, the DNA is TGTGCCAGCAGCCATTACCGTGGGGGGATGAACACTGAAGCTCTCTTT. The variable domain in full, completed from reference TRBV3-1 and TRBJ1-1, reads DTAVSQTPKYLVTQMGNDKSIKCEQNLGHDTMYWYKQDSKKFLKIMFSYNNKELIINETVPNRFSPKSPDKAHLNLHINSLELGDSAVYFCASSHYRGGMNTEALFGQGTRLTVV.

The gene calls are TRBV6-1 and TRBJ2-7; TRBD1 might be the D (5 bases). The CDR3 runs to 15 residues. CDR1 is MNHNS and CDR2 is SASEGT in the germline V gene. Trimming removed 4 bases from V and 7 bases from J, with 20 bases in between. CDR3 sequence reads: CASSGPRGAPREQYF. CDR3 DNA sequence: TGTGCCAGCAGTGGGCCTAGGGGCGCCCCGAGGGAGCAGTACTTC.

This clonotype was seen more than once but under ten times. The rearrangement links TRBV20-1 to TRBJ2-7; D possibly corresponds to TRBD1 (5 bases). The CDR3 runs 11 residues. Trimming took off 3 bases at V and 6 bases at J, with 9 bases between the two ends. Germline assignment: CDR1 DFQATT and CDR2 SNEGSKA (reference sequence). For the CDR3, the DNA is TGCAGTGCTAGGCAGGGTACCGAGCAGTACTTC. It specifies CSARQGTEQYF.

The chain uses TRBV6-2 or TRBV6-3 and TRBJ2-1; 12 bases align to TRBD2. Per germline, CDR1 MNHEY and CDR2 SVGEGT. The CDR3 is 18 amino acids. V gave up 4 bases and J gave up 3 bases; unmatched junction bases: 10. The CDR3 coding sequence is TGTGCCAGCAGTTCTCCTAGCGGGAGGGCCTTGGACTACAATGAGCAGTTCTTC. Amino acids: CASSSPSGRALDYNEQFF.

This clonotype was detected ten times or more. This chain links TRBV5-6 with TRBJ2-3; 9 bases are shared with TRBD2. Germline V gene sequence: CDR1 SGHDT, CDR2 YYEEEE. The length of the CDR3 is 19 residues. The trim removed 4 bases at V and 1 base at J, leaving 16 bases unmatched. CDR3 region: CASSPTRTAGGDGTDTQYF. CDR3 nucleotide sequence: TGTGCCAGCAGCCCCACACGGACAGCGGGGGGAGATGGCACAGATACGCAGTATTTT.

The table lists this clonotype with many counts. The V call is TRBV4-3, the J call TRBJ2-7, with D perhaps given as TRBD1 or TRBD2 (5 bases each). Germline CDR1 LGHNA, CDR2 YSLEER. Trimming stripped 5 bases from V and 1 base from J, with 15 bases between. The CDR3 is made up of 15 amino acids. The CDR3 DNA is TGCGCCAGCAGCTACGACGGGACCGCATCCTACGAGCAGTACTTC. Amino acid sequence: CASSYDGTASYEQYF.

This clonotype was seen many times. The chain recombines TRBV7-6 with TRBJ2-7, with TRBD1 matching 8 bases. This CDR3 comprises 13 residues. With V trimmed by 5 bases and J by 6 bases, 6 bases remained unmatched. Germline V CDR1 and CDR2: SGHVS, FNYEAQ. The DNA of the CDR3 is TGTGCCAGCAGCATCACAGGGGGAACCGAGCAGTACTTC. Translating gives CASSITGGTEQYF.

This clonotype was seen more than once but under ten times. This rearrangement joins TRBV20-1 to TRBJ2-1; 9 bases are shared with TRBD2. In germline, CDR1 is DFQATT, CDR2 SNEGSKA (reference sequence). The ends lost 0 bases at V and 7 bases at J; junction bases unmatched: 10. The CDR3 sequence is 16 residues long. The CDR3 DNA reads as TGCAGTGCTAGAGATTGGTTGCGGGAGGGTACAAATGAGCAGTTCTTC. As protein: CSARDWLREGTNEQFF.

In this sample, this clonotype turned up a few times. The chain links TRBV27 to TRBJ2-7; 7 bases map to TRBD2. This CDR3 contains 17 residues. Germline trimming cut 4 bases from V and 7 bases from J; bases unmatched to any gene: 19. Germline values: CDR1 MNHEY, CDR2 SMNVEV (reference sequence). The CDR3 reads CASSSHTPVGGPLEQYF. Here the CDR3 DNA reads TGTGCCAGCAGTTCCCACACCCCAGTGGGAGGGCCGTTGGAGCAGTACTTC.